The clone carrying this TCR beta chain was observed a few times. TCRdb redid the calling of the RT-PCR reads with MiXCR, one entry per CDR3 protein. The repertoire holds approximately 720,000 distinct CDR3 sequences, with 14% as singletons. The sequencing sample was made of memory CD4+ T cells from blood. The receptor was isolated from a female donor in good health, serving as a healthy control.

CDR3 in amino acids: CASSSDGLGEKLFF. In DNA, the CDR3 is TGCGCCAGCAGCTCCGACGGTCTAGGGGAAAAACTGTTTTTT. V and J are TRBV5-1 and TRBJ1-4; D remains ambiguous. Trimming took 3 bases from V and 8 from J, leaving 14 bases between them. CDR3 length equals 14 residues. CDR1 and CDR2 from the germline V gene are SGHRS and YFSETQ.